Below, 10 T cell receptor beta chains from the same sample are listed, as sequenced in a study of shared T cell receptors in the human thymus (TCRdb year 2021). Library preparation was by the immunoSEQ multiplex PCR assay. Held by TCRdb, this immuneACCESS table contains in-frame sequences only and omits some clones. Under half of the omission traces to an unresolved V gene where checked; the cause of the rest is unknown. A total of about 610,000 clones appear in this sample, roughly 90% of them only once. The ten biggest clones cover about 0.01% of the sample. This sample was shared with a second study, whose subject was human thymus T cells.

The sample taken for sequencing was thymocytes. The origin of the receptors is a boy under three years old with a congenital heart defect. Donor details come from another sample of the same person, matched by shared clones.

V and J are TRBV10-1 and TRBJ1-2, with 7 bases that match TRBD1. V dropped 8 bases and J dropped 3; count of bases not matched to a gene: 9. The CDR3 is 14 amino acids. Germline V gene data show CDR1 as WNHNN and CDR2 as SYGVQD (reference sequence). The CDR3 DNA sequence: TGCGCCAGCTTAGGGACAGCCAGGGACTATGGCTACACCTTC. It encodes CASLGTARDYGYTF.

The chain combines TRBV5-1 with TRBJ2-7; TRBD1 is a possible D gene (6 bases). This CDR3 spans 12 amino acids. The V and J ends lost 0 bases and 8 bases respectively, with 9 bases between them. Germline CDR1 SGHRS, CDR2 YFSETQ. CDR3 nucleotides: TGCGCCAGCAGCTTGGGCCGGGACAAGCAGTACTTC. Translated, it gives CASSLGRDKQYF.

The rearrangement links TRBV19 to TRBJ2-1, with a possible D match to TRBD1 (6 bases). Germline CDR1 is LNHDA and CDR2 is SQIVND (reference sequence). V lost 6 bases to trimming and J lost 6 bases, with 18 bases between them. The CDR3 is 15 residues long. The CDR3 sequence is CASSPLLTGSNEQFF. DNA for the CDR3: TGTGCCAGTAGCCCACTCCTAACAGGGAGCAATGAGCAGTTCTTC. Based on the CDR3 plus reference TRBV19 and TRBJ2-1, the full variable domain is DGGITQSPKYLFRKEGQNVTLSCEQNLNHDAMYWYRQDPGQGLRLIYYSQIVNDFQKGDIAEGYSVSREKKESFPLTVTSAQKNPTAFYLCASSPLLTGSNEQFFGPGTRLTVL.

The genes are TRBV18 and TRBJ2-1, with D uncertain. Between the trimmed V and J ends, which lost 3 bases and 4 bases, there was a span of 25 bases. CDR1 and CDR2 from the germline V gene are KGHSH and LQKENI. This CDR3 spans 19 amino acids. For the CDR3, the DNA is TGTGCCAGCTCACCCCGTCACCTCGTTGCGCGTAGCCGGTACAATGAGCAGTTCTTC. Protein sequence: CASSPRHLVARSRYNEQFF. The full variable domain, rest sourced from reference TRBV18 and TRBJ2-1, is NAGVMQNPRHLVRRRGQEARLRCSPMKGHSHVYWYRQLPEEGLKFMVYLQKENIIDESGMPKERFSAEFPKEGPSILRIQQVVRGDSAAYFCASSPRHLVARSRYNEQFFGPGTRLTVL.

This clone was counted only a few times. The chain is built from TRBV18 and TRBJ2-5, with 14 bases identical to TRBD2. Germline values: CDR1 KGHSH, CDR2 LQKENI. The length of the CDR3 is 21 residues. Trimming took 6 bases from V and 3 from J; bases not matched to a gene: 21. This chain's CDR3 is CASSPGGRTSGRPDLEETQYF. As DNA, the CDR3 is TGTGCCAGCTCCCCCGGCGGAAGGACTAGCGGGAGGCCGGATTTGGAAGAGACCCAGTACTTC. The variable domain in full, completed from reference TRBV18 and TRBJ2-5, reads NAGVMQNPRHLVRRRGQEARLRCSPMKGHSHVYWYRQLPEEGLKFMVYLQKENIIDESGMPKERFSAEFPKEGPSILRIQQVVRGDSAAYFCASSPGGRTSGRPDLEETQYFGPGTRLLVL.

The V gene is TRBV7-2, the J gene TRBJ2-7; weak D call: TRBD1 (6 bases). There are 15 residues in the CDR3. CDR1 is SGHTA, CDR2 FQGNSA, per germline. Trimming cost V 5 bases and J 0 bases, with 14 bases left between them. CDR3 residues: CASSRVQGSSYEQYF. The CDR3 bases are TGTGCCAGCAGCCGCGTCCAGGGGAGCTCCTACGAGCAGTACTTC.

The V and J genes are TRBV7-2 and TRBJ2-7; TRBD2 is a possible D gene (5 bases). Per germline, CDR1 SGHTA and CDR2 FQGNSA. The V end was cut by 5 bases, the J end by 0 bases, with 11 bases between. The CDR3 has 14 amino acids. The DNA for the CDR3 is TGTGCCAGCAGCCCCCGACTATTCTCCTACGAGCAGTACTTC. Its translation: CASSPRLFSYEQYF.

The J gene is TRBJ2-7, the V gene TRBV29-1; a weak D match, TRBD2 (6 bases). Trimming stripped 4 bases from V and 2 bases from J, with 21 bases between. Per germline, CDR1 SQVTM and CDR2 ANQGSEA. The CDR3 is made up of 16 amino acids. The CDR3 DNA sequence: TGCAGCGTTGCGGGCCCAGAGGAGGGGTTGACCTACGAGCAGTACTTC. This translates into CSVAGPEEGLTYEQYF.

CDR3 loop: CASSSTTGGFNEAFF. The DNA of the CDR3 is TGTGCCAGCAGCTCCACTACAGGGGGCTTTAACGAAGCTTTCTTT. V and J are TRBV7-9 and TRBJ1-1; 9 bases agree with TRBD1. This CDR3 comprises 15 residues. V dropped 4 bases and J dropped 8; count of bases not matched to a gene: 11. Germline values: CDR1 SEHNR, CDR2 FQNEAQ (reference sequence). Together with reference TRBV7-9 and TRBJ1-1, the CDR3 gives the full variable domain: DTGVSQNPRHKITKRGQNVTFRCDPISEHNRLYWYRQTLGQGPEFLTYFQNEAQLEKSRLLSDRFSAERPKGSFSTLEIQRTEQGDSAMYLCASSSTTGGFNEAFFGQGTRLTVV.

The V gene is TRBV10-3, the J gene TRBJ1-5, with 8 positions matching TRBD1. Trimming took 8 bases from V and 14 from J; bases not matched to a gene: 17. This CDR3 comprises 14 residues. CDR1 ENHRY and CDR2 SYGVKD come from the germline V gene. The CDR3: CAIGKTRGLHYKHF. The CDR3 nucleotides are TGTGCCATCGGAAAAACCAGGGGGCTGCATTATAAGCATTTT.